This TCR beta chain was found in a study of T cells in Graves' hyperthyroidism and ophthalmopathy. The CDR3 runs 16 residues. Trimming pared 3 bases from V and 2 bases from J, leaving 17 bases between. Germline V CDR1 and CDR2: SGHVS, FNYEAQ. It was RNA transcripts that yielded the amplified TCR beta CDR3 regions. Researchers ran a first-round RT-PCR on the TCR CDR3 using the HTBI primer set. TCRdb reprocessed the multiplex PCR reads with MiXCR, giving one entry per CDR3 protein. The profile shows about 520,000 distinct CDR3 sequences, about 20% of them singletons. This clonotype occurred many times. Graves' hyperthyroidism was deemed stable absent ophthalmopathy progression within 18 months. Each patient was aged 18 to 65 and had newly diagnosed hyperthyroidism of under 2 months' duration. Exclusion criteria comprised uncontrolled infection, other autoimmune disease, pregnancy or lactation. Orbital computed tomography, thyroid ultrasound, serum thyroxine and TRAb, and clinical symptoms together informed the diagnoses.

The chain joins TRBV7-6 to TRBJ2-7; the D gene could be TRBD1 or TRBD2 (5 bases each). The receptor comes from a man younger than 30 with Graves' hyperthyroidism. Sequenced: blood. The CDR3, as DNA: TGTGCCAGCAGCTTGGGGGTGGGACCCTACCCCTACGAGCAGTACTTC. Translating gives CASSLGVGPYPYEQYF.